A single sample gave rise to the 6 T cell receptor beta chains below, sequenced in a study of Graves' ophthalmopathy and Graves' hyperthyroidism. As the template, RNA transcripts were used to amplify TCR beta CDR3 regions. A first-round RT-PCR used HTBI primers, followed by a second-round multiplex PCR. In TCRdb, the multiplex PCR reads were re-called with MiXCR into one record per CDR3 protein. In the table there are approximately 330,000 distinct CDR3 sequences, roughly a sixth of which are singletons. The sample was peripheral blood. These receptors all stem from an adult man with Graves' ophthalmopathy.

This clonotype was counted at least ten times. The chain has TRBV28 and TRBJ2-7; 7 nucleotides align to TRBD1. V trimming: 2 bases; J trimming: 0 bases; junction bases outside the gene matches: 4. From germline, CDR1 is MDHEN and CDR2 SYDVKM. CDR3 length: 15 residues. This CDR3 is CASSLSRDSSYEQYF. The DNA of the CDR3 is TGTGCCAGCAGTTTAAGCCGGGACAGCTCCTACGAGCAGTACTTC.

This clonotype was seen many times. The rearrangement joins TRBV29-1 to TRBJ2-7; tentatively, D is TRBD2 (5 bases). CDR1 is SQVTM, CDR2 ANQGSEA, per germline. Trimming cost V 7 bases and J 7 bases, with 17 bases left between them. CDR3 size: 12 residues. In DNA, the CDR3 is TGCAGCGCAACCGACGGGGATGGGGAGCAGTACTTC. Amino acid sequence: CSATDGDGEQYF.

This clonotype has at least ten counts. The CDR3 nucleotides read TGCAGCGTTGAGTACGGTGGGGACACTGAAGCTTTCTTT. It translates to CSVEYGGDTEAFF. The J gene is TRBJ1-1, the V gene TRBV29-1; no definite D call. Trimming took off 3 bases at V and 3 bases at J, with 11 bases between the two ends. Germline-derived CDR1 and CDR2 are SQVTM and ANQGSEA. CDR3 length equals 13 residues.

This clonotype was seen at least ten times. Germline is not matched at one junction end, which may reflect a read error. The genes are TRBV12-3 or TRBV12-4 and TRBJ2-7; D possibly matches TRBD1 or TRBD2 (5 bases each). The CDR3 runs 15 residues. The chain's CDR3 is CAGSLARTPSDEQYF. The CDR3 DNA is TGTGCCGGCAGTTTAGCGAGGACACCATCGGACGAGCAGTACTTC.

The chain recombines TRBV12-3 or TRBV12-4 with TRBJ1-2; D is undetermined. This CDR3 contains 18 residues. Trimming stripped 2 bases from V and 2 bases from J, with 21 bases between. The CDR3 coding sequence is TGTGCCAGCAGTTTATTTGCTGACGGAGGAGACCTAAACTATGGCTACACCTTC. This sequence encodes CASSLFADGGDLNYGYTF.

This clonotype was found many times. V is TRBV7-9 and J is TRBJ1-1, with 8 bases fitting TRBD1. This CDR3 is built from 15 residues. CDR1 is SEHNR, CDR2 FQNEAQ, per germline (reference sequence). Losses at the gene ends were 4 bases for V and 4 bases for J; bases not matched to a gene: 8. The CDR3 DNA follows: TGTGCCAGCAGCTCATCGACAGGGGTCTCCACTGAAGCTTTCTTT. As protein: CASSSSTGVSTEAFF.